The sequence of this T cell receptor (beta chain) was determined in a study of CD8 T cells in Susac syndrome. The authors reverse transcribed 0.5 to 1 ug RNA with random hexamers. Each CDR3 protein gets one entry after TCRdb re-called the immunoSEQ multiplex PCR reads with MiXCR. The sample contains 85,000 to 130,000 distinct CDR3 sequences, approximately 94% of which appear only once. Trimming cost V 3 bases and J 4 bases, with 14 bases left between them. The germline CDR1 and CDR2 sequences are SGHRS and YFSETQ. The CDR3 has 14 residues. Sequenced input: CD8+ T cells from PBMCs. This chain connects TRBV5-1 to TRBJ2-7; possible D gene TRBD1, 5 bases. The source of this sequence is a human donor with Susac syndrome. CDR3 loop: CASSSSQGVYEQYF. The DNA for the CDR3 is TGCGCCAGCAGCTCGTCACAAGGGGTTTACGAGCAGTACTTC.